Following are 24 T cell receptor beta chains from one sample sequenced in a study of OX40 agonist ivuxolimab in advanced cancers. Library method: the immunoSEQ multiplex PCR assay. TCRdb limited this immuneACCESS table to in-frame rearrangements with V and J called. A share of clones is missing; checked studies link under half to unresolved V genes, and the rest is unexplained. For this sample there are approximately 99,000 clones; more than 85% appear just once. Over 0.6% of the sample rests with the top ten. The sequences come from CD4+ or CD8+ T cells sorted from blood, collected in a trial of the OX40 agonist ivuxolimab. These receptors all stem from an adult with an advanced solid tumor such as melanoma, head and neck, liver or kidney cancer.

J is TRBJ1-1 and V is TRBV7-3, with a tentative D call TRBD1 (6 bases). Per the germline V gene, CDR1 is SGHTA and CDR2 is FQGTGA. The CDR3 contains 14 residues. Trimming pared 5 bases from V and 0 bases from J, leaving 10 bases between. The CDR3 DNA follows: TGTGCCAGCAGCGAAACAGGGCTGAACACTGAAGCTTTCTTT. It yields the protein CASSETGLNTEAFF.

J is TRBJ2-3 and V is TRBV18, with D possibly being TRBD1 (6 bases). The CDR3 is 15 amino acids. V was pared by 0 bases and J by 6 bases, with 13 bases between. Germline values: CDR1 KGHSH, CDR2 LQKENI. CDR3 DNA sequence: TGTGCCAGCTCACCACCGGTCAGGGGCAGGGATACGCAGTATTTT. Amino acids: CASSPPVRGRDTQYF.

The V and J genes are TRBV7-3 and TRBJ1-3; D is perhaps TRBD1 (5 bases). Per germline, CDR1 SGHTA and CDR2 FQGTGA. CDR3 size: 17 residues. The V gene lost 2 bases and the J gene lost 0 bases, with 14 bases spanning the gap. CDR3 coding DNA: TGTGCCAGCAGCTTAGTGTTTGAGGGGCCCTCTGGAAACACCATATATTTT. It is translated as CASSLVFEGPSGNTIYF.

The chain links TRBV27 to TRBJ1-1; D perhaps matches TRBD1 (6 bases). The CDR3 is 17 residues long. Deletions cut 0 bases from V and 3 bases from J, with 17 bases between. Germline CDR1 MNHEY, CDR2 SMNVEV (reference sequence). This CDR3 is CASSLSITGTLDTEAFF. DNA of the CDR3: TGTGCCAGCAGTTTATCGATAACAGGGACCCTAGACACTGAAGCTTTCTTT.

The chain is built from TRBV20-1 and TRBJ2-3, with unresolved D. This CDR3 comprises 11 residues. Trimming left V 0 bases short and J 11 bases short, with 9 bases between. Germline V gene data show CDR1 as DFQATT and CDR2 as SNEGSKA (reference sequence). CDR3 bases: TGCAGTGCTAGAGATGGGATCGGGCAGTATTTT. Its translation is CSARDGIGQYF.

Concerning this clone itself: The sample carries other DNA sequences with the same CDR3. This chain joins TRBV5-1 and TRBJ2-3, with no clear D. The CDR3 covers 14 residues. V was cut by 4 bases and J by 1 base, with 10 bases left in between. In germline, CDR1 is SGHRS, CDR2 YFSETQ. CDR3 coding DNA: TGCGCCAGCAGCCTCGCCGGTGGCACAGATACGCAGTATTTT. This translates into CASSLAGGTDTQYF.

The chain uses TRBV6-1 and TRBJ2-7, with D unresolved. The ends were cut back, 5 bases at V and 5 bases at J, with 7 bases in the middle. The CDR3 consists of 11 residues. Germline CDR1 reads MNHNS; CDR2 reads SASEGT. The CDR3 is CASSYIHEQYF. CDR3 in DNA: TGTGCCAGCAGTTATATCCACGAGCAGTACTTC.

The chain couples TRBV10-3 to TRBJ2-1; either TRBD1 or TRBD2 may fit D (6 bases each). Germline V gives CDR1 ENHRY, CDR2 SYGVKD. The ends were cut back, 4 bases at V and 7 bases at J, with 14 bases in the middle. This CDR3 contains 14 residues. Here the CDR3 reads CAISAAQGRNEQFF. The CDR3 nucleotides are TGTGCCATCAGTGCCGCCCAGGGGAGGAATGAGCAGTTCTTC.

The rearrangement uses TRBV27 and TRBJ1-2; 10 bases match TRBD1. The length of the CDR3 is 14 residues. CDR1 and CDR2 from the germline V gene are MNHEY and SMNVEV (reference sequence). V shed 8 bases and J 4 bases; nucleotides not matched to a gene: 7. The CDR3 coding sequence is TGTGCCAGCGGCGACAGGGGGCGCTCCTATGGCTACACCTTC. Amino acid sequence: CASGDRGRSYGYTF.

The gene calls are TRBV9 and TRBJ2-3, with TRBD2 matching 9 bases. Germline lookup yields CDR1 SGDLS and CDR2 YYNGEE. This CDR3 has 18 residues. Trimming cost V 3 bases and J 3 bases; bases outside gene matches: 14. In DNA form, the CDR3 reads TGTGCCAGCAGCGGCTCCGGGACTAGCTTCGAGGTTACAGATACGCAGTATTTT. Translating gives CASSGSGTSFEVTDTQYF.

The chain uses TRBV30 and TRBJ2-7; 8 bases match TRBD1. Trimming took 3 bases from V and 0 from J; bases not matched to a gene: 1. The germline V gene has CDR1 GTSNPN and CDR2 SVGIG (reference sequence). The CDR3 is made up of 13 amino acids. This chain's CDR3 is CAWRGTGSYEQYF. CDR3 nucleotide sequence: TGTGCCTGGAGGGGGACAGGCTCCTACGAGCAGTACTTC.

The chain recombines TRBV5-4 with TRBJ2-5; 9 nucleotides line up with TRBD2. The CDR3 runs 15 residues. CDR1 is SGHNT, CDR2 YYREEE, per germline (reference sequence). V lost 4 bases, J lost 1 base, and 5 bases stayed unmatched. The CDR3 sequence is CASSTGTSSQETQYF. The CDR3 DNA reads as TGTGCCAGCAGCACCGGGACTAGCAGCCAAGAGACCCAGTACTTC.

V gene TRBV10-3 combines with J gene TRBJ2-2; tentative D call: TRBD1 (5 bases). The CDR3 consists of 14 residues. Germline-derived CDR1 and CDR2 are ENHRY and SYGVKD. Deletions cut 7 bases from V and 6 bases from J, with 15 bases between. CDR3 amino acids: CAITGQGGSGELFF. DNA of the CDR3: TGTGCCATCACAGGGCAGGGCGGATCCGGGGAGCTGTTTTTT.

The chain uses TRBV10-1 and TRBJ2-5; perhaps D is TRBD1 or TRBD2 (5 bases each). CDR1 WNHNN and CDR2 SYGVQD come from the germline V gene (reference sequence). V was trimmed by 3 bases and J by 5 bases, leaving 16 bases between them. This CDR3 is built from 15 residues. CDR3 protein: CASSDSGPLSETQYF. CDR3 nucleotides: TGCGCCAGCAGTGATTCGGGACCCCTGTCGGAGACCCAGTACTTC.

CDR3 sequence: CASSYPDNEQFF. CDR3 nucleotides: TGTGCCAGCAGTTACCCTGACAATGAGCAGTTCTTC. The chain uses TRBV6-6 and TRBJ2-1; D call uncertain. The CDR3 is 12 residues long. Germline V gives CDR1 MNHNY, CDR2 SVGAGI (reference sequence). V was pared by 2 bases and J by 5 bases, with 4 bases between.

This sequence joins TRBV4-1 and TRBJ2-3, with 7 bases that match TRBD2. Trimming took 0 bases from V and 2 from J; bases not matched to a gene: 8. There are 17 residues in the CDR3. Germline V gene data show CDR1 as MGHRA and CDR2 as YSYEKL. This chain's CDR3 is CASSQEPWEGHTDTQYF. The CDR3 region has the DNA TGCGCCAGCAGCCAAGAACCCTGGGAGGGCCACACAGATACGCAGTATTTT.

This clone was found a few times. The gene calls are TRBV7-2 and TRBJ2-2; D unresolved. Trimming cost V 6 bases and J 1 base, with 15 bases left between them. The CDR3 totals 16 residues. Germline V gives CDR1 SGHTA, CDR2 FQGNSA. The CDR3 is CASRLSGLGNTGELFF. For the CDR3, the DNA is TGTGCCAGCAGACTATCCGGTCTAGGGAACACCGGGGAGCTGTTTTTT.

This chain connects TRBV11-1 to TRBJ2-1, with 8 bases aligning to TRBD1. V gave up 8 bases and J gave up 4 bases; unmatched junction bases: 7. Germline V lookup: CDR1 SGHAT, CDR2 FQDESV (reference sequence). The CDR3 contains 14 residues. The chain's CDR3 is CASRRTGRYNEQFF. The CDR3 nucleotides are TGTGCCAGCCGACGGACAGGGAGGTACAATGAGCAGTTCTTC.

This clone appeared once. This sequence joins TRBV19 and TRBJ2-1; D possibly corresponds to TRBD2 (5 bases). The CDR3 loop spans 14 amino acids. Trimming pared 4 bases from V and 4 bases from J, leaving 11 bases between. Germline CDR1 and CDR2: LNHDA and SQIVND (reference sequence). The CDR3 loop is CASSKAEPYNEQFF. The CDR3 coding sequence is TGTGCCAGTAGTAAAGCGGAACCATACAATGAGCAGTTCTTC.

The chain's CDR3 is CASSFGTPSNYGYTF. CDR3 nucleotides: TGTGCCAGCAGCTTCGGGACACCCTCTAACTATGGCTACACCTTC. The chain has TRBV11-1 and TRBJ1-2; tentative D call: TRBD1 (6 bases). The CDR3 runs to 15 residues. The V gene lost 3 bases and the J gene lost 0 bases, with 11 bases spanning the gap. The germline CDR1 and CDR2 sequences are SGHAT and FQDESV (reference sequence). The full variable domain, its missing parts supplied by reference TRBV11-1 and TRBJ1-2, is EAEVAQSPRYKITEKSQAVAFWCDPISGHATLYWYRQILGQGPELLVQFQDESVVDDSQLPKDRFSAERLKGVDSTLKIQPAELGDSAMYLCASSFGTPSNYGYTFGSGTRLTVV.

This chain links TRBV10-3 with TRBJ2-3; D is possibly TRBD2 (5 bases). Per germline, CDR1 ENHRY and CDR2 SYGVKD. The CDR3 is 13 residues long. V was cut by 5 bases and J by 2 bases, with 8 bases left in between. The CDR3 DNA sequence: TGTGCCATCAGTTGGACTCCCACAGATACGCAGTATTTT. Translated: CAISWTPTDTQYF.

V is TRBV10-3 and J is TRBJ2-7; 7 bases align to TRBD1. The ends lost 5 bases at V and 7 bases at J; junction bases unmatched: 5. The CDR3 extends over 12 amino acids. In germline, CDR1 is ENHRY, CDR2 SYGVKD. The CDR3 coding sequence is TGTGCCATCAGTAAACAGGGGCTTGAGCAGTACTTC. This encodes CAISKQGLEQYF.

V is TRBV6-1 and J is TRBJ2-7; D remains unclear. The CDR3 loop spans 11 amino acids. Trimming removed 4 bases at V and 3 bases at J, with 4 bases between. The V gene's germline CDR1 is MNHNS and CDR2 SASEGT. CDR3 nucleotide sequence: TGTGCCAGCAGTGTGATCTACGAGCAGTACTTC. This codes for CASSVIYEQYF.

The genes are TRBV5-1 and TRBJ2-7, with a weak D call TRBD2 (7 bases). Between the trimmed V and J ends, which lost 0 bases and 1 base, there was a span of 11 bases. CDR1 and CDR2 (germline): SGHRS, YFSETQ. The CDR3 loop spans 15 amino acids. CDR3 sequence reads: CASSLAGGQSYEQYF. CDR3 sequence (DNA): TGCGCCAGCAGCTTGGCGGGGGGCCAATCCTACGAGCAGTACTTC.